The sequence of this TCR beta chain was determined in a study of shared clonotypes between healthy human individuals. Across the whole study: For every donor, three CD4 naive, three CD4 memory, two CD8 naive and one CD8 memory plates were used.

Germline V CDR1 and CDR2: SGDLS, YYNGEE. V gave up 6 bases and J gave up 0 bases; unmatched junction bases: 8. The CDR3 runs to 17 residues. Caucasian adults residing in Nashville, Tennessee made up all the donors. Deep-level assay runs were performed. The authors split each subset's genomic DNA evenly across several immunoSEQ plates. Assay: immunoSEQ multiplex PCR; the TCRdb copy retains only in-frame clones and omits some. The table lists about 690,000 clones, 90% of them singletons. Sequencing was carried out using memory CD8+ T cells from PBMCs. Described subset: CD45RO+ cells pooled with CCR7-negative TemRA cells. The clonotype originates from a man in his late teens or twenties in good health. Some clones in this sample may be carry-over from other donors' samples. The gene calls are TRBV9 and TRBJ2-3, with TRBD2 identical over 12 bases. Written as DNA, the CDR3 is TGTGCCAGCACCTCCGGGACTAGCGGGTCTAGCACAGATACGCAGTATTTT. Encoded protein: CASTSGTSGSSTDTQYF.